Each of the 14 T cell receptor beta chains below was sequenced from the same sample in a study of T cell responses to AZD1222 COVID-19 vaccine. Assay: immunoSEQ multiplex PCR; the TCRdb copy retains only in-frame clones and omits some. The data show around 200,000 clones, 90% to 95% seen once. The specimen was peripheral blood, collected 28 days after the second AZD1222 dose. The receptors here all came from an adult who received the AZD1222 COVID-19 vaccine.

This rearrangement joins TRBV5-1 to TRBJ2-7; D gene ambiguous. V lost 5 bases and J 0 bases, leaving 15 bases between the germline ends. The CDR3 loop spans 15 amino acids. The germline V gene has CDR1 SGHRS and CDR2 YFSETQ. The chain's CDR3 is CASSRSELSSYEQYF. CDR3 in DNA: TGCGCCAGCAGTCGGTCCGAACTTAGCTCCTACGAGCAGTACTTC.

This chain links TRBV5-5 with TRBJ1-2; D remains ambiguous. Germline loops: CDR1 SGHKS, CDR2 YYEKEE (reference sequence). V gave up 4 bases and J gave up 0 bases, with 10 bases separating them. This CDR3 has 14 amino acids. Here the CDR3 DNA reads TGTGCCAGCAGCCTGGTTGGTTCTAACTATGGCTACACCTTC. As protein: CASSLVGSNYGYTF.

The J gene is TRBJ2-3, the V gene TRBV5-4; possibly TRBD2 for D (6 bases). Trimming removed 2 bases from V and 2 bases from J, with 9 bases in between. From germline, CDR1 is SGHNT and CDR2 YYREEE (reference sequence). There are 14 residues in the CDR3. Here the CDR3 reads CASSFGTYTDTQYF. The CDR3 DNA reads TGTGCCAGCAGCTTTGGGACTTACACAGATACGCAGTATTTT.

The genes are TRBV11-2 and TRBJ2-7; 8 positions match TRBD2. The CDR3 is made up of 15 amino acids. J gave up 7 bases and V 4 bases, and 12 bases lay outside the gene matches. Looked up from germline, CDR1 is SGHAT and CDR2 is FQNNGV. This chain's CDR3 is CASSSLTGGGYEQYF. The CDR3 DNA reads as TGTGCCAGCAGCTCCCTGACGGGGGGGGGCTATGAGCAGTACTTC.

The count of this clone is one. J is TRBJ1-4 and V is TRBV4-1; TRBD1 agrees at 11 bases. Germline-derived CDR1 and CDR2 are MGHRA and YSYEKL. This CDR3 comprises 18 residues. The V and J ends lost 2 bases and 5 bases, in that order; junction bases with no gene match: 10. CDR3 region: CASSQRVRTGGENEKLFF. The CDR3, as DNA: TGCGCCAGCAGCCAAAGGGTTCGGACAGGGGGCGAGAATGAAAAACTGTTTTTT.

This chain joins TRBV6-6 and TRBJ1-1; D gene unclear. V lost 1 base to trimming and J lost 5 bases, with 11 bases between them. The CDR3 runs 14 residues. Germline V CDR1 and CDR2: MNHNY, SVGAGI (reference sequence). The CDR3 sequence: CASSYFQVGTEAFF. The CDR3 nucleotides are TGTGCCAGCAGTTACTTCCAGGTGGGGACTGAAGCTTTCTTT.

This rearrangement joins TRBV2 to TRBJ1-1; 12 nucleotides match TRBD1. The germline CDR1 and CDR2 sequences are SNHLY and FYNNEI. The CDR3 totals 16 residues. The V segment lost 4 bases and the J segment 4 bases; nucleotides outside the gene matches: 7. CDR3: CASSVPGQGAGTEAFF. CDR3 DNA sequence: TGTGCCAGCAGTGTCCCGGGACAGGGGGCGGGCACTGAAGCTTTCTTT.

The V call is TRBV7-8, the J call TRBJ1-1; a weak D match, TRBD1 (5 bases). Germline lookup yields CDR1 SGHVS and CDR2 FQNEAQ. The CDR3 runs to 16 residues. V lost 1 base to trimming and J lost 3 bases, with 15 bases between them. CDR3 nucleotides: TGTGCCAGCAGCTTAGTGCGGGCCTGGGGGGACACTGAAGCTTTCTTT. Translating it yields CASSLVRAWGDTEAFF.

The genes are TRBV12-5 and TRBJ1-4, with D perhaps matching TRBD1 (5 bases). V gave up 7 bases and J gave up 14 bases, with 35 bases separating them. This CDR3 region has 18 residues. Germline V gene data show CDR1 as LGHNT and CDR2 as FRNRAP. CDR3 nucleotide sequence: TGTGCTAGTGCCCGGGGCAGGCAGCTGCTTGGGACCACTCAAAGGCTGTTTTTT. Translating gives CASARGRQLLGTTQRLFF.

The chain couples TRBV5-1 to TRBJ2-7, with a tentative D call TRBD1 (6 bases). The CDR3 runs to 15 residues. Trimming removed 1 base at V and 2 bases at J, with 13 bases between. Germline assignment: CDR1 SGHRS and CDR2 YFSETQ. The CDR3 loop reads CASSLRTDPTYEQYF. The CDR3 coding sequence is TGCGCCAGCAGCTTGAGGACAGATCCAACCTACGAGCAGTACTTC.

This clone was found a few times. CDR3 in amino acids: CASSLGVSGRTEAFF. The DNA for the CDR3 is TGTGCCAGCAGTTTAGGGGTTTCCGGGAGGACTGAAGCTTTCTTT. This chain joins TRBV28 and TRBJ1-1; D is unresolved. The CDR3 sequence is 15 residues long. V lost 2 bases and J 5 bases, leaving 15 bases between the germline ends. The germline CDR1 and CDR2 sequences are MDHEN and SYDVKM.

This sequence joins TRBV28 and TRBJ2-7; D not certain. This CDR3 contains 14 residues. Germline V gene sequence: CDR1 MDHEN, CDR2 SYDVKM. V lost 5 bases to trimming and J lost 5 bases, with 16 bases between them. The CDR3 DNA reads TGTGCCAGCAGTCCCCAAAGACACATCCACGAGCAGTACTTC. Protein sequence: CASSPQRHIHEQYF.

The V and J genes are TRBV11-3 and TRBJ2-5; D tentatively fits TRBD1 or TRBD2 (5 bases each). Trimming pared 8 bases from V and 3 bases from J, leaving 10 bases between. CDR3 length: 12 residues. Germline V gives CDR1 SGHNT, CDR2 YENEEA. CDR3 residues: CASLGGEETQYF. As DNA, the CDR3 is TGTGCCAGCCTTGGGGGAGAAGAGACCCAGTACTTC.

J is TRBJ1-1 and V is TRBV7-2; D unresolved. The CDR3 runs to 12 residues. Germline-derived CDR1 and CDR2 are SGHTA and FQGNSA. Trimming cost V 5 bases and J 2 bases, with 6 bases left between them. The CDR3 DNA reads TGTGCCAGCAGCCGCCTAAACACTGAAGCTTTCTTT. It encodes CASSRLNTEAFF.